This paragraph covers one T cell receptor (beta chain) sequence. The data are from a study of tumor-infiltrating lymphocytes in localized non-small cell lung cancer. Assay: immunoSEQ multiplex PCR; the TCRdb copy retains only in-frame clones and omits some. Among about 16,000 clones, 65% to 80% were seen once, and the ten largest hold 4.9%. V lost 0 bases and J lost 5, with 10 bases in between. The CDR3 contains 15 residues. The germline CDR1 and CDR2 sequences are MNHNY and SVGAGI (reference sequence). This TCR came from a human donor with non-small cell lung cancer. Sequenced input: lung tumor tissue. The chain is built from TRBV6-6 and TRBJ2-2; no clear D gene. CDR3 in amino acids: CASSYSLGGTGELFF. CDR3 bases: TGTGCCAGCAGTTACTCGTTGGGTGGAACCGGGGAGCTGTTTTTT.